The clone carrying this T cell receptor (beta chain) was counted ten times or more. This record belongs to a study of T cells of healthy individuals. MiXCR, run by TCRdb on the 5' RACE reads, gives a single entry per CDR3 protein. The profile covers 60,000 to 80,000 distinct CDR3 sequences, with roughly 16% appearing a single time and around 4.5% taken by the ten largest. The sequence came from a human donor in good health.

CDR3 residues: CSAAPSTGVGYTF. The CDR3 region has the DNA TGCAGTGCTGCTCCCTCGACAGGGGTCGGCTACACCTTC. V usage is TRBV20-1 and J usage is TRBJ1-2; 8 bases match TRBD1. The germline V gene encodes CDR1 DFQATT and CDR2 SNEGSKA (reference sequence). This CDR3 has 13 amino acids. Unmatched junction bases numbered 10, after V lost 5 bases and J lost 8 bases.